This entry is about one TCR beta chain. The antigen is undetermined. This record belongs to a study of CD8 T cells in Susac syndrome. Study-level points and caveats: About 5 Susac-specific public clones appeared in CD8+ TEMRA repertoires, and some 16 in total CD8+ repertoires. That the number of individuals in its TCR sequencing and HLA analysis was relatively small was acknowledged by the study.

In germline, CDR1 is MDHEN, CDR2 SYDVKM. Trimming left V 10 bases short and J 5 bases short, with 11 bases between. The CDR3 has 11 residues. TEMRA cells were FACS-enriched, unlike CD8+ and CD4+ T cells, which were negatively isolated. Random hexamers served to reverse transcribe roughly 0.45 to 1 ug RNA. An immunoSEQ multiplex PCR amplified TCR beta CDR3 over 54 Vbeta and 13 Jbeta. MiXCR was run by TCRdb on the immunoSEQ multiplex PCR reads, yielding one entry per CDR3 protein. Of around 150,000 distinct CDR3 sequences in the sample, 85% to 95% are singletons; the top ten hold approximately 0.18%. The specimen was CD8+ T cells from PBMCs. The genes are TRBV28 and TRBJ1-1, with no clear D. The source of this sequence is a human donor with Susac syndrome. The CDR3 protein is CAILLGTEAFF. The CDR3 DNA is TGTGCCATCCTTCTAGGGACTGAAGCTTTCTTT.